These 24 T cell receptor beta chains were sequenced from one sample in a study of shared clonotypes between healthy human individuals. Libraries were prepared by immunoSEQ multiplex PCR; TCRdb keeps only in-frame clonotypes and omits some of them. The table includes more than 550,000 clones, 92% detected once. As defined, naive CD8 cells were CD45RO-negative and positively selected for CCR7, with terminally differentiated effector memory CD45RA+ cells excluded. Material: naive CD8+ T cells sorted from blood. Every receptor here comes from a young man in good health.

The chain employs TRBV9 and TRBJ2-1; 7 positions match TRBD2. The length of the CDR3 is 17 residues. With V trimmed by 0 bases and J by 7 bases, 13 bases remained unmatched. The germline CDR1 and CDR2 sequences are SGDLS and YYNGEE. CDR3 protein: CASSVDPLSGIQNEQFF. The CDR3 DNA is TGTGCCAGCAGCGTAGACCCCCTGAGCGGGATTCAAAATGAGCAGTTCTTC.

The chain employs TRBV7-3 and TRBJ1-1; D uncertain. This CDR3 comprises 13 residues. Germline V gene lookup returns CDR1 SGHTA and CDR2 FQGTGA. The V and J ends lost 5 bases and 8 bases respectively, with 15 bases between them. CDR3 nucleotide sequence: TGTGCCAGCAGCCCAAATACCCCGGAAGAAGCTTTCTTT. It is translated as CASSPNTPEEAFF.

The chain employs TRBV19 and TRBJ2-3; no clear D gene. The CDR3 consists of 17 residues. Trimming left V 5 bases short and J 0 bases short, with 18 bases between. Germline CDR1 is LNHDA and CDR2 is SQIVND (reference sequence). Here the CDR3 reads CASSANPAKLSTDTQYF. The CDR3 region has the DNA TGTGCCAGTAGTGCCAACCCAGCGAAATTAAGCACAGATACGCAGTATTTT.

The V and J genes are TRBV7-9 and TRBJ2-4; weak D call: TRBD2 (6 bases). Germline V lookup: CDR1 SEHNR, CDR2 FQNEAQ (reference sequence). This CDR3 spans 13 amino acids. With 2 bases removed from V and 10 bases from J, the gap between germline ends came to 12 bases. The CDR3: CASSLLAGKIQYF. The CDR3 DNA is TGTGCCAGCAGCTTATTGGCGGGGAAAATTCAGTACTTC.

The CDR3 here is CASSQAGKYNNEQFF. DNA for the CDR3: TGCGCCAGCAGCCAAGCGGGAAAATACAACAATGAGCAGTTCTTC. The J gene is TRBJ2-1, the V gene TRBV4-3; D is perhaps TRBD2 (5 bases). The CDR3 consists of 15 residues. V lost 1 base to trimming and J lost 5 bases, with 12 bases between them. The germline V gene encodes CDR1 LGHNA and CDR2 YSLEER.

The chain recombines TRBV11-2 with TRBJ2-1, with D maybe TRBD2 (6 bases). Trimming removed 0 bases at V and 3 bases at J, with 12 bases between. The germline V gene encodes CDR1 SGHAT and CDR2 FQNNGV. The CDR3 extends over 16 amino acids. The CDR3 reads CASSLDHGSVYNEQFF. The DNA for the CDR3 is TGTGCCAGCAGCTTAGACCACGGGAGCGTCTACAATGAGCAGTTCTTC.

The chain is built from TRBV27 and TRBJ2-7; D possibly corresponds to TRBD1 (6 bases). In germline, CDR1 is MNHEY, CDR2 SMNVEV (reference sequence). V was pared by 3 bases and J by 2 bases, with 14 bases between. CDR3 size: 15 residues. The CDR3 reads CASSFGGGLAYEQYF. CDR3 sequence (DNA): TGTGCCAGCAGTTTCGGTGGGGGCCTCGCCTACGAGCAGTACTTC.

The chain uses TRBV6-5 and TRBJ1-1; 7 bases are shared with TRBD1. V gave up 0 bases and J gave up 3 bases; unmatched junction bases: 7. CDR1 and CDR2 from the germline V gene are MNHEY and SVGAGI. The CDR3 is 16 amino acids. The CDR3 spells CASSYSPTGPYTEAFF. The CDR3 nucleotides are TGTGCCAGCAGTTACTCCCCGACAGGGCCCTACACTGAAGCTTTCTTT.

The chain combines TRBV5-8 with TRBJ2-7; TRBD1 aligns across 8 bases. Germline V gives CDR1 SGHTS, CDR2 YDEGEE. With V trimmed by 4 bases and J by 2 bases, 11 bases remained unmatched. This CDR3 has 16 residues. The CDR3 protein is CASSPGMGQATYEQYF. In nucleotides, the CDR3 is TGTGCCAGCAGCCCTGGTATGGGACAGGCGACCTACGAGCAGTACTTC.

The J gene is TRBJ2-3, the V gene TRBV19; 12 nucleotides match TRBD2. Germline trimming cut 0 bases from V and 7 bases from J; bases unmatched to any gene: 8. This CDR3 has 17 residues. From germline, CDR1 is LNHDA and CDR2 SQIVND (reference sequence). CDR3 coding DNA: TGTGCCAGTAGTATAGATCTGACTAGCGGGAGCAGCCATACGCAGTATTTT. Amino acid sequence: CASSIDLTSGSSHTQYF.

V is TRBV4-1 and J is TRBJ2-1; 11 bases fit TRBD2. CDR1 is MGHRA and CDR2 is YSYEKL in the germline V gene. The V gene end was trimmed by 0 bases and the J gene end by 4 bases; junction bases not matched to a gene: 2. The length of the CDR3 is 16 residues. CDR3 bases: TGCGCCAGCAGCCAAGATGGACTAGCGGGTTACAATGAGCAGTTCTTC. Translation gives CASSQDGLAGYNEQFF.

The V and J genes are TRBV27 and TRBJ1-1, with 7 nucleotides matching TRBD1. Germline trimming cut 6 bases from V and 5 bases from J; bases unmatched to any gene: 3. Looked up from germline, CDR1 is MNHEY and CDR2 is SMNVEV (reference sequence). This CDR3 comprises 12 residues. The CDR3 bases are TGTGCCAGCAGCACAGGGGTTACTGAAGCTTTCTTT. This gives the protein CASSTGVTEAFF.

In regard to this clone: Other DNA sequences in this specimen translate into the identical CDR3. Here the CDR3 DNA reads TGTGCCAGCAGCACGGGACAGGGATCCTACGAGCAGTACTTC. This translates into CASSTGQGSYEQYF. The chain uses TRBV9 and TRBJ2-7, with 9 bases fitting TRBD1. The CDR3 loop spans 14 amino acids. Germline V CDR1 and CDR2: SGDLS, YYNGEE. Trimming cost V 4 bases and J 1 base; bases outside gene matches: 3.

The chain uses TRBV29-1 and TRBJ2-1; TRBD1 aligns across 8 bases. The germline V gene encodes CDR1 SQVTM and CDR2 ANQGSEA. The V segment lost 6 bases and the J segment 4 bases; nucleotides outside the gene matches: 8. The CDR3 has 14 amino acids. The CDR3 nucleotides read TGCAGCGTCCAAAGGACAGGGAGATACAATGAGCAGTTCTTC. It specifies CSVQRTGRYNEQFF.

V usage is TRBV7-3 and J usage is TRBJ2-1; weak D call: TRBD1 (5 bases). Trimming pared 5 bases from V and 5 bases from J, leaving 19 bases between. CDR3 size: 16 residues. Germline CDR1 and CDR2: SGHTA and FQGTGA. The CDR3: CASSTSTDNPHNEQFF. The CDR3 nucleotides read TGTGCCAGCAGCACTTCGACAGACAACCCTCACAATGAGCAGTTCTTC.

The chain is built from TRBV19 and TRBJ2-7, with 10 bases that match TRBD2. The J segment lost 2 bases and the V segment lost 5 bases, leaving 3 bases of the junction unmatched. There are 14 residues in the CDR3. The germline V gene encodes CDR1 LNHDA and CDR2 SQIVND (reference sequence). The CDR3 reads CASSPGTSAYEQYF. CDR3 DNA sequence: TGTGCCAGTAGTCCCGGGACTAGCGCCTACGAGCAGTACTTC. Based on the CDR3 plus reference TRBV19 and TRBJ2-7, the full variable domain is DGGITQSPKYLFRKEGQNVTLSCEQNLNHDAMYWYRQDPGQGLRLIYYSQIVNDFQKGDIAEGYSVSREKKESFPLTVTSAQKNPTAFYLCASSPGTSAYEQYFGPGTRLTVT.

This chain links TRBV15 with TRBJ2-7, with D perhaps TRBD1 (5 bases). The ends were cut back, 5 bases at V and 9 bases at J, with 20 bases in the middle. CDR3 size: 14 residues. The germline V gene encodes CDR1 LNHNV and CDR2 YYDKDF (reference sequence). CDR3 amino acids: CATSGTQGQDGQYF. In DNA form, the CDR3 reads TGTGCCACCAGCGGAACGCAGGGTCAAGACGGGCAGTACTTC.

The V call is TRBV27, the J call TRBJ1-1; TRBD1 is a possible D gene (5 bases). Germline V lookup: CDR1 MNHEY, CDR2 SMNVEV (reference sequence). V lost 2 bases to trimming and J lost 11 bases, with 15 bases between them. This CDR3 comprises 13 residues. In DNA form, the CDR3 reads TGTGCCAGCAGTTTACGTCCGCCAGGGCGGGCTTTCTTT. Protein product: CASSLRPPGRAFF.

This clone has more than one count but fewer than ten. The J gene is TRBJ2-5, the V gene TRBV2; a possible D gene is TRBD2 (6 bases). With 6 bases removed from V and 2 bases from J, the gap between germline ends came to 13 bases. This CDR3 has 14 residues. Germline assignment: CDR1 SNHLY and CDR2 FYNNEI. CDR3 in DNA: TGTGCCAGCAGCGGCCCCGCGGGACAAGAGACCCAGTACTTC. Translation: CASSGPAGQETQYF.

This chain connects TRBV15 to TRBJ2-1; perhaps TRBD2 as D (6 bases). This CDR3 has 16 residues. V lost 5 bases and J 5 bases, leaving 19 bases between the germline ends. Germline-derived CDR1 and CDR2 are LNHNV and YYDKDF (reference sequence). DNA for the CDR3: TGTGCCACCAGCCTGCCCCCGGGAGAAGGGGACAATGAGCAGTTCTTC. This codes for CATSLPPGEGDNEQFF. The entire variable domain, with the rest obtained from reference TRBV15 and TRBJ2-1, is as follows: DAMVIQNPRYQVTQFGKPVTLSCSQTLNHNVMYWYQQKSSQAPKLLFHYYDKDFNNEADTPDNFQSRRPNTSFCFLDIRSPGLGDTAMYLCATSLPPGEGDNEQFFGPGTRLTVL.

The chain is built from TRBV11-2 and TRBJ2-7; D possibly corresponds to TRBD2 (5 bases). Germline V CDR1 and CDR2: SGHAT, FQNNGV. The CDR3 has 14 residues. V lost 1 base and J lost 4, with 11 bases in between. CDR3: CASSLGIGRYEQYF. CDR3 in DNA: TGTGCCAGCAGCTTAGGTATAGGGAGATACGAGCAGTACTTC.

The chain has TRBV27 and TRBJ1-2; D might be TRBD1 (5 bases). V was trimmed by 0 bases and J by 4 bases, leaving 9 bases between them. Germline CDR1 and CDR2: MNHEY and SMNVEV (reference sequence). The CDR3 contains 14 residues. The CDR3 sequence: CASSLSPGTYGYTF. The DNA of the CDR3 is TGTGCCAGCAGTTTATCACCGGGGACCTATGGCTACACCTTC.

V is TRBV7-9 and J is TRBJ2-2, with a possible D match to TRBD1 (6 bases). The length of the CDR3 is 13 residues. Trimming pared 5 bases from V and 6 bases from J, leaving 10 bases between. Germline V gives CDR1 SEHNR, CDR2 FQNEAQ (reference sequence). This chain's CDR3 is CASSGNRAGELFF. CDR3 DNA: TGTGCCAGCAGCGGCAACAGGGCCGGGGAGCTGTTTTTT.

This clone was seen just once. The J gene is TRBJ2-1, the V gene TRBV6-5; TRBD2 agrees at 13 bases. Trimming cost V 5 bases and J 7 bases; bases outside gene matches: 5. The germline V gene encodes CDR1 MNHEY and CDR2 SVGAGI. The CDR3 extends over 15 amino acids. The CDR3: CASSGLAGVFNEQFF. CDR3 coding DNA: TGTGCCAGCAGTGGACTAGCGGGAGTTTTTAATGAGCAGTTCTTC.